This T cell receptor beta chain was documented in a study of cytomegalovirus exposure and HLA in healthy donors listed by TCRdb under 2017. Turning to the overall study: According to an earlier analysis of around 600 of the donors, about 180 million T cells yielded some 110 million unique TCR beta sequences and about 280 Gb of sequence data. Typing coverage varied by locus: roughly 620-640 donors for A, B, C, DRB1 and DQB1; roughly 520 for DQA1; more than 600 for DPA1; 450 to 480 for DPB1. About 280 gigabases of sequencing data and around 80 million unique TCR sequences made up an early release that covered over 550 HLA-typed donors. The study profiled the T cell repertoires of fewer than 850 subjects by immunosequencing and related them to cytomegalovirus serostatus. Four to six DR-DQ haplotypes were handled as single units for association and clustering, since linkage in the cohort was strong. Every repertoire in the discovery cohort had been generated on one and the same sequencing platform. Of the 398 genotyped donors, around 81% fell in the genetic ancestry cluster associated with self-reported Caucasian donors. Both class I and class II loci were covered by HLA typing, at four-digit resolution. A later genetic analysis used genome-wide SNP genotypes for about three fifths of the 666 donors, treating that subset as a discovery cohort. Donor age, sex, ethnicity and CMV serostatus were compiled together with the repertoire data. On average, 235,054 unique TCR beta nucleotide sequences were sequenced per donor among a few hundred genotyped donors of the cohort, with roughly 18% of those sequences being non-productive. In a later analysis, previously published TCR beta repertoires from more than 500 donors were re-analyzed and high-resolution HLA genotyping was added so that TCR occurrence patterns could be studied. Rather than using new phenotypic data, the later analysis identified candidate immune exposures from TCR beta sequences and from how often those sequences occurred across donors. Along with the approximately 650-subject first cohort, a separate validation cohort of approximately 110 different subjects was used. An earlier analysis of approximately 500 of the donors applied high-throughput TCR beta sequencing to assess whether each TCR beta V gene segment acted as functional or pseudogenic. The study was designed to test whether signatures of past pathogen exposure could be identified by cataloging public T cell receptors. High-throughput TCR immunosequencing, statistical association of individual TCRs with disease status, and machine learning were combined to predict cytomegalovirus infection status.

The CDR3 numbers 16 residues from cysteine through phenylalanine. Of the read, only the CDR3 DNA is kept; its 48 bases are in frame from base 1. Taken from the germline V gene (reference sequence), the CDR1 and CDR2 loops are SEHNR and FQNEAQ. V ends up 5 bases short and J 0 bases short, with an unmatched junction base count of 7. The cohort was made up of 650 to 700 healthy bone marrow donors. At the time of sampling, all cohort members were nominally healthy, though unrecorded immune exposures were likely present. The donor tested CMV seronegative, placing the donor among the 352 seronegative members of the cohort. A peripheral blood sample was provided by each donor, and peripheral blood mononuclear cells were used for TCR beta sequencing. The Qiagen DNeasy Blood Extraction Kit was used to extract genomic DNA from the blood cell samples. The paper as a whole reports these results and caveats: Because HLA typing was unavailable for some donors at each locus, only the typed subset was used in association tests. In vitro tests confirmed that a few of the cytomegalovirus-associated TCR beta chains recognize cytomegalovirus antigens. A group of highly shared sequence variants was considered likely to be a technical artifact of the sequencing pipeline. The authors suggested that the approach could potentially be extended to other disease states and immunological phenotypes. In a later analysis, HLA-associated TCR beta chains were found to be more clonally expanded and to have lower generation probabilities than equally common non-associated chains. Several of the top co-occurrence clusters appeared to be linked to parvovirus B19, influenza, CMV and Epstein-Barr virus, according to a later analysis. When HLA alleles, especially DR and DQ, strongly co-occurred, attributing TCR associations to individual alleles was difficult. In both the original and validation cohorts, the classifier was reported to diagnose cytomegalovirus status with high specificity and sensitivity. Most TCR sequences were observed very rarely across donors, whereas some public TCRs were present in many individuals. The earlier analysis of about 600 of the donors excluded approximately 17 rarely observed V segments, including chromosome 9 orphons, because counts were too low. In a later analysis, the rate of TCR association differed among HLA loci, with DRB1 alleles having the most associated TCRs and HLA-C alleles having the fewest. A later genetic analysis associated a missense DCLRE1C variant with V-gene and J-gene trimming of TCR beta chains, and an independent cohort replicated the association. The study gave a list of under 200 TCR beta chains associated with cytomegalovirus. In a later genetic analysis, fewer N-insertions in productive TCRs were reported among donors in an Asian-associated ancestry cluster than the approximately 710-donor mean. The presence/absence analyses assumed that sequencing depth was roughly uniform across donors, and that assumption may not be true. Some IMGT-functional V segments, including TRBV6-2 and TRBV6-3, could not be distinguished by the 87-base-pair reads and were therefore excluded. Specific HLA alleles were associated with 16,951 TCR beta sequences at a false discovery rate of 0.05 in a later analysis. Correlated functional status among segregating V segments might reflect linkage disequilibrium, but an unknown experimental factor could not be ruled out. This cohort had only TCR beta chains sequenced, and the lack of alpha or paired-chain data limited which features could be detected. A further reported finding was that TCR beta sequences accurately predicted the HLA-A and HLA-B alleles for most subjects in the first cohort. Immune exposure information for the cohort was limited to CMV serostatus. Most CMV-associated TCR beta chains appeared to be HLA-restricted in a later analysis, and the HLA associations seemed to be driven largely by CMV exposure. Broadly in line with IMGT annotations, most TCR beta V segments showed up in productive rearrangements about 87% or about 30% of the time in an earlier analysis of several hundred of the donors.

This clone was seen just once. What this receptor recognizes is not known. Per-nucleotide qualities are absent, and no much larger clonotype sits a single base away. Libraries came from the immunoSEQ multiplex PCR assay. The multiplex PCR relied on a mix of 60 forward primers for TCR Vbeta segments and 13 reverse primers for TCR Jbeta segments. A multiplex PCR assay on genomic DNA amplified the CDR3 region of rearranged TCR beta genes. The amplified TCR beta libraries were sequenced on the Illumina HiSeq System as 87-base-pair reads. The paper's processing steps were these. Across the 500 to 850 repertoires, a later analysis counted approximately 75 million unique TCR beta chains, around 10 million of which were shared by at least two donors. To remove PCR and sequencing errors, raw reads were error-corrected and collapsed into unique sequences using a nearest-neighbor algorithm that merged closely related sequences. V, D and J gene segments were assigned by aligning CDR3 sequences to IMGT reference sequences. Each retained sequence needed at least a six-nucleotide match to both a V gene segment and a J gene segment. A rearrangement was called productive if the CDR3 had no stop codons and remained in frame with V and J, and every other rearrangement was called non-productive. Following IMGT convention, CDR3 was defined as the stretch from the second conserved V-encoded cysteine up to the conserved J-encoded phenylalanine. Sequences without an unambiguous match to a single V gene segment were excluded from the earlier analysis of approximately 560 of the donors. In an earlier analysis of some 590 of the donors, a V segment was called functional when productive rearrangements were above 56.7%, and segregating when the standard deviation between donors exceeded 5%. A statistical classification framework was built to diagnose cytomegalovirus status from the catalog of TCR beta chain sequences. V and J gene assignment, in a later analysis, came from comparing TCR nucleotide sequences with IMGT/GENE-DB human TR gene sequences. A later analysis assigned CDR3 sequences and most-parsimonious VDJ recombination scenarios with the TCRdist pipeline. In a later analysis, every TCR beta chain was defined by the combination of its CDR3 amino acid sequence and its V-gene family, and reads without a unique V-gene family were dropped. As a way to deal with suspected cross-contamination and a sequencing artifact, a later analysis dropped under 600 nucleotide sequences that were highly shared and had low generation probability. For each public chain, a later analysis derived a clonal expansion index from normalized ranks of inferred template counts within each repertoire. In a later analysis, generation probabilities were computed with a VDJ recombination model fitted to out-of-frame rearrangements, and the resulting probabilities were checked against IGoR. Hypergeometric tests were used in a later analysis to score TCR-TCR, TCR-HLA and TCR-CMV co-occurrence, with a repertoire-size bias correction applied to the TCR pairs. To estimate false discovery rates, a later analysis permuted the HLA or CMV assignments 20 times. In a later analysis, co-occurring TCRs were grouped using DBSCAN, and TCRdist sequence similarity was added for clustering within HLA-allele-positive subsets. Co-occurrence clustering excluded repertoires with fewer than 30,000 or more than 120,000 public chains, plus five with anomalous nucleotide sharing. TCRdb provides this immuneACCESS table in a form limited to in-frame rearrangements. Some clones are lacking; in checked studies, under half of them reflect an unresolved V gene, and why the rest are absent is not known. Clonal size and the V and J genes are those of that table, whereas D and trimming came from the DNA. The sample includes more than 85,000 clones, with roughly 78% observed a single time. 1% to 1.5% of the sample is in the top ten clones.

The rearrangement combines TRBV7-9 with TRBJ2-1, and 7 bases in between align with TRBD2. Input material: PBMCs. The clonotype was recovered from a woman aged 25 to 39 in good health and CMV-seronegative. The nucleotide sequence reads TGTGCCAGCAGCCCCTTGGGGGGGAGCTCCTACAATGAGCAGTTCTTC. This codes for CASSPLGGSSYNEQFF.